This is a list of T cell receptor beta chains from one sample in a study of early T cells in non-severe SARS-CoV-2 infection. TCRdb reprocessed the 5' RACE reads with MiXCR, giving one entry per CDR3 protein. The top ten clones hold roughly 4.2% of a sample with about 64,000 distinct CDR3 sequences, roughly 14% of them seen once. Sequencing input: whole blood. The receptors derive from an adult who was a healthcare worker with PCR-confirmed SARS-CoV-2 infection or an uninfected control (not recorded which). Each CDR3 is given with its conserved first and last residue. D genes are given only for firm matches. Clone sizes are given selectively: once, few, many, or a class where the clone is expanded.

v_gene	abundance	d_gene	j_gene	len	CDR3aa	CDR3nt
TRBV29-1	many	.	TRBJ1-4	13	CSFRTEANEKLFF	TGCAGCTTCAGGACAGAAGCGAATGAAAAACTGTTTTTT
TRBV19	few	.	TRBJ1-3	14	CASSRGVSGNTIYF	TGTGCCAGTAGTAGAGGAGTATCGGGAAACACCATATATTTT
TRBV28	.	TRBD1	TRBJ2-3	14	CASSLDRGLDTQYF	TGTGCCAGCAGTCTCGACAGGGGGCTGGATACGCAGTATTTT
TRBV7-6	few	.	TRBJ2-4	16	CASSVPLCRAKNIQYF	TGTGCCAGCAGCGTCCCCCTTTGTAGAGCCAAAAACATTCAGTACTTC
TRBV30	.	TRBD2	TRBJ2-5	14	CAWSVWGGQETQYF	TGTGCCTGGAGTGTATGGGGGGGACAAGAGACCCAGTACTTC
TRBV3-1	many	.	TRBJ2-3	15	CASSQVGGVTDTQYF	TGTGCCAGCAGCCAAGTTGGCGGGGTCACAGATACGCAGTATTTT
TRBV19	few	.	TRBJ2-7	12	CASSNRGYEQYF	TGTGCCAGTAGCAATAGAGGGTACGAGCAGTACTTC
TRBV20-1	.	TRBD1	TRBJ2-7	15	CSAFFRDRVTYEQYF	TGCAGTGCTTTCTTCCGGGACAGGGTTACCTACGAGCAGTACTTC
TRBV6-2/TRBV6-3	many	TRBD1	TRBJ1-1	14	CASTLQGGQTEAFF	TGTGCCAGCACCTTACAAGGGGGCCAAACTGAAGCTTTCTTT
TRBV12-3/TRBV12-4	.	.	TRBJ2-7	11	CASSLGPLVYF	TGTGCCAGCAGCCTGGGACCCCTTGTGTACTTC
TRBV6-2/TRBV6-3	few	TRBD1	TRBJ2-7	14	CASTATGASYEQYF	TGTGCCAGCACCGCGACAGGGGCATCCTACGAGCAGTACTTC
TRBV5-6	.	TRBD2	TRBJ2-5	16	CASSFGTSVNGETQYF	TGTGCCAGCAGCTTCGGGACTAGCGTTAACGGAGAGACCCAGTACTTC
TRBV6-2/TRBV6-3	.	TRBD1	TRBJ1-2	15	CASSYSRTGIYGYTF	TGTGCCAGCAGTTACTCTCGGACAGGGATCTATGGCTACACCTTC
TRBV11-2	many	.	TRBJ2-5	17	CASSLGIRPGHQETQYF	TGTGCCAGCAGCTTAGGGATTCGTCCGGGACACCAAGAGACCCAGTACTTC
TRBV4-1	many	.	TRBJ1-4	16	CASSQGTGSLGEKLFF	TGCGCCAGCAGCCAAGGCACAGGGTCCCTTGGGGAAAAACTGTTTTTT
TRBV6-6	few	.	TRBJ1-6	13	CASSYAENSPLHF	TGTGCCAGCAGTTACGCAGAGAATTCACCCCTCCACTTT
TRBV5-6	.	.	TRBJ1-3	14	CASSLYGFGNTIYF	TGTGCCAGCAGCTTGTATGGGTTTGGAAACACCATATATTTT
TRBV29-1	.	.	TRBJ2-7	11	CSVKVQLEQYF	TGCAGCGTGAAGGTGCAATTGGAGCAGTACTTC
TRBV30	.	TRBD1	TRBJ1-2	13	CAWNRDRPYGYTF	TGTGCCTGGAATCGGGACAGGCCCTATGGCTACACCTTC
TRBV7-9	.	.	TRBJ1-5	15	CASSQGGHSNQPQHF	TGTGCCAGCAGCCAAGGGGGACACTCCAATCAGCCCCAGCATTTT
TRBV4-2	many	TRBD1	TRBJ2-3	15	CASSPGTGRTDTQYF	TGTGCCAGCAGCCCTGGGACAGGACGCACAGATACGCAGTATTTT
TRBV29-1	few	.	TRBJ2-7	12	CSVAEGPYEQYF	TGCAGCGTGGCCGAAGGGCCCTACGAGCAGTACTTC
TRBV20-1	.	TRBD1	TRBJ2-1	14	CSAPGGQGLNEQFF	TGCAGTGCTCCTGGGGGACAGGGATTGAATGAGCAGTTCTTC
TRBV7-9	.	.	TRBJ1-2	12	CASSTDGYGYTF	TGTGCCAGCTCTACCGACGGCTATGGCTACACCTTC
TRBV5-1	few	.	TRBJ1-1	13	CASSLGQITEAFF	TGCGCCAGCAGCTTGGGACAGATCACTGAAGCTTTCTTT
TRBV6-2/TRBV6-3	.	TRBD1	TRBJ2-1	15	CASSYLGQGLNEQFF	TGTGCCAGCAGTTACCTGGGACAGGGACTCAATGAGCAGTTCTTC
TRBV7-2	few	TRBD2	TRBJ2-1	12	CASSPIAGRKFF	TGTGCCAGCAGCCCTATAGCGGGTAGGAAGTTCTTC
TRBV3-1	many	TRBD1	TRBJ2-1	16	CASSQDTGGFYNEQFF	TGTGCCAGCAGCCAAGATACAGGGGGCTTCTACAATGAGCAGTTCTTC
TRBV18	few	TRBD1	TRBJ2-3	14	CASSPGRGTDTQYF	TGTGCCAGCTCACCGGGCAGGGGGACCGATACGCAGTATTTT
TRBV6-2/TRBV6-3	few	.	TRBJ1-6	15	CASSRTPTLDSPLHF	TGTGCCAGCAGCCGAACACCTACTTTGGATTCACCCCTCCACTTT
TRBV29-1	.	.	TRBJ2-5	13	CSAPDRQQETQYF	TGCAGCGCCCCAGACAGGCAGCAAGAGACCCAGTACTTC
TRBV5-1	many	.	TRBJ1-1	13	CASSLDGPTEAFF	TGCGCCAGCAGCTTAGACGGGCCCACTGAAGCTTTCTTT
TRBV5-1	.	.	TRBJ2-3	13	CASSPRTQNTQYF	TGCGCCAGCAGCCCCCGGACCCAGAATACGCAGTATTTT
TRBV3-1	many	.	TRBJ2-1	14	CASSLGPLYNEQFF	TGTGCCAGCAGCCTCGGACCCCTGTACAATGAGCAGTTCTTC
TRBV7-6	many	TRBD1	TRBJ2-6	16	CASSETGISGANVLTF	TGTGCCAGCAGCGAGACAGGGATCTCTGGGGCCAACGTCCTGACTTTC
TRBV12-5	many	.	TRBJ1-6	12	CASGSPNSPLHF	TGTGCTAGTGGTTCTCCCAATTCACCCCTCCACTTT
TRBV6-2/TRBV6-3	.	.	TRBJ2-7	13	CASSYDSPGEQYF	TGTGCCAGCAGTTACGACAGTCCGGGGGAGCAGTACTTC
TRBV30	few	.	TRBJ1-1	14	CAWGANTVNTEAFF	TGTGCCTGGGGTGCCAACACCGTGAACACTGAAGCTTTCTTT
TRBV11-2	few	.	TRBJ2-3	14	CASSLVGSTDTQYF	TGTGCCAGCAGCTTAGTTGGGAGCACAGATACGCAGTATTTT
TRBV6-1	few	TRBD1	TRBJ1-2	14	CASSIQGGPYGYTF	TGTGCCAGCAGTATTCAAGGGGGCCCCTATGGCTACACCTTC
TRBV15	many	.	TRBJ1-2	15	CATSPQGSGNYGYTF	TGTGCCACCAGCCCCCAAGGGTCAGGAAACTATGGCTACACCTTC
TRBV6-1	.	.	TRBJ1-1	15	CASRVQAGETTEAFF	TGTGCCAGCAGAGTACAGGCTGGCGAGACCACTGAAGCTTTCTTT
TRBV4-1	many	.	TRBJ2-7	13	CASSQVERYEQYF	TGCGCCAGCAGCCAAGTCGAGCGCTACGAGCAGTACTTC
TRBV7-2	once	.	TRBJ2-1	13	CASSPQGYNEQFF	TGTGCCAGCAGCCCACAGGGTTACAATGAGCAGTTCTTC
TRBV3-1	few	.	TRBJ2-7	14	CASSQVQSSYEQYF	TGTGCCAGCAGCCAAGTACAGAGCTCCTACGAGCAGTACTTC
TRBV11-3	.	.	TRBJ2-2	16	CASSLAGLTNTGELFF	TGTGCCAGCAGCTTAGCAGGCCTGACGAACACCGGGGAGCTGTTTTTT
TRBV5-1	.	.	TRBJ1-1	14	CASSLTTGNTEAFF	TGCGCCAGCAGCTTGACGACAGGGAACACTGAAGCTTTCTTT
TRBV6-5	few	TRBD2	TRBJ2-6	13	CASSSGAANVLTF	TGTGCCAGCAGTAGCGGGGCAGCCAACGTCCTGACTTTC
TRBV6-2/TRBV6-3	few	.	TRBJ2-2	16	CASSYSPRLETGELFF	TGTGCCAGCAGTTACTCCCCGAGACTAGAGACCGGGGAGCTGTTTTTT
TRBV20-1	many	.	TRBJ1-3	13	CSATGVSGNTIYF	TGCAGTGCCACAGGCGTCTCTGGAAACACCATATATTTT
TRBV9	many	TRBD1	TRBJ2-7	14	CASSVDRGVSEQYF	TGTGCCAGCAGCGTAGACAGGGGGGTGAGCGAGCAGTACTTC
TRBV6-5	few	TRBD1	TRBJ1-1	11	CASSTGQGNFF	TGTGCCAGCAGTACGGGACAGGGGAACTTCTTT
TRBV9	few	.	TRBJ1-5	14	CASSVVRVRQPQHF	TGTGCCAGCAGCGTAGTGAGGGTTCGACAGCCCCAGCATTTT
TRBV5-6	.	.	TRBJ1-1	11	CASSLGREAFF	TGTGCCAGCAGCTTGGGCAGGGAAGCTTTCTTT
TRBV5-6	.	TRBD2	TRBJ2-7	15	CASSDGTSGPYEQYF	TGTGCCAGCAGCGATGGGACTAGCGGACCATACGAGCAGTACTTC
TRBV6-4	many	.	TRBJ1-6	13	CASSEEGNSPLHF	TGTGCCAGCAGTGAGGAGGGAAATTCACCCCTCCACTTT
TRBV20-1	.	TRBD1	TRBJ1-6	15	CSALPGQGANSPLHF	TGCAGTGCTCTTCCGGGACAGGGGGCCAATTCACCCCTCCACTTT
TRBV5-1	.	.	TRBJ1-5	15	CASSLGTPSNQPQHF	TGCGCCAGCAGCTTGGGTACACCCAGCAATCAGCCCCAGCATTTT
TRBV30	.	.	TRBJ1-6	16	CAWSGGASRRNSPLHF	TGCGCCTGGAGTGGGGGGGCCTCCAGGCGCAATTCACCCCTCCACTTT